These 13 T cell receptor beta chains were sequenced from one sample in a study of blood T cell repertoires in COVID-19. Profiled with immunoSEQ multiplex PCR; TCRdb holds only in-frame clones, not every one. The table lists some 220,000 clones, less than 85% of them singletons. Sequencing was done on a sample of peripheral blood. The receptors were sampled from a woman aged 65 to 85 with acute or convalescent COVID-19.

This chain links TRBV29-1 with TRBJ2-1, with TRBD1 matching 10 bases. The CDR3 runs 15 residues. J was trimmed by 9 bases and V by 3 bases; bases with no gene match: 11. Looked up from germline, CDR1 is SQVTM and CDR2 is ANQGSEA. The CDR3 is CSVDSGDRGRSEQFF. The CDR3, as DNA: TGCAGCGTTGACAGTGGGGACAGGGGAAGGAGTGAGCAGTTCTTC.

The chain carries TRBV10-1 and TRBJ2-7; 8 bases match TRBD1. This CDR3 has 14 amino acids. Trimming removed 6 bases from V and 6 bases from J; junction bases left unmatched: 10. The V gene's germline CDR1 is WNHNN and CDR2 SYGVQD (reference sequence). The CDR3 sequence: CASSRDRTLPEQYF. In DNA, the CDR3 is TGCGCCAGCAGCCGGGACAGGACTCTACCCGAGCAGTACTTC.

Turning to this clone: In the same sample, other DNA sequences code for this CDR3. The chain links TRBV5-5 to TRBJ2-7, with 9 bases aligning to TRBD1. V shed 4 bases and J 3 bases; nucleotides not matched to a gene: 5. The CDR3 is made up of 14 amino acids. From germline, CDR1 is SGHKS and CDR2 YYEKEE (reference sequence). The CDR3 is CASSLGQGNYEQYF. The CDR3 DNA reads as TGTGCCAGCAGCCTGGGACAGGGAAACTACGAGCAGTACTTC.

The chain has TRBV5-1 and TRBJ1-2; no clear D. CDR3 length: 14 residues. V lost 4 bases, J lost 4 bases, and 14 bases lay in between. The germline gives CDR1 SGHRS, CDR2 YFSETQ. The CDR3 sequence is CASSERDVIYGYTF. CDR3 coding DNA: TGCGCCAGCAGCGAGCGTGACGTTATCTATGGCTACACCTTC.

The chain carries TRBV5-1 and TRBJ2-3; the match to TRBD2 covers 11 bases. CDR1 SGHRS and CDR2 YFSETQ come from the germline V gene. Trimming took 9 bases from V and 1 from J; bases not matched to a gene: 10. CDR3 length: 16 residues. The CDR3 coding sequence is TGCGCCACCTCTTTTCGGACTAGCGGGCGCACAGATACGCAGTATTTT. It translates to CATSFRTSGRTDTQYF.

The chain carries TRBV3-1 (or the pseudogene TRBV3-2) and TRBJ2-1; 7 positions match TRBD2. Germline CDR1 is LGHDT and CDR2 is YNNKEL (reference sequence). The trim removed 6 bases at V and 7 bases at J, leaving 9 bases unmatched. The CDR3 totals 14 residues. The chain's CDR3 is CASSDRTSWNEQFF. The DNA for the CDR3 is TGTGCCAGCAGTGACCGGACTAGTTGGAATGAGCAGTTCTTC.

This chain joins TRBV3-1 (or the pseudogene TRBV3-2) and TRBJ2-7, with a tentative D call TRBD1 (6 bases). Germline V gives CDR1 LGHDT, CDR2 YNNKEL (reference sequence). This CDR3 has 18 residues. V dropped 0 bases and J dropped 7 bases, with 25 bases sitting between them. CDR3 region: CASSQDRTGRGTKWEQYF. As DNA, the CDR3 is TGTGCCAGCAGCCAAGATAGGACGGGCAGGGGAACTAAGTGGGAGCAGTACTTC.

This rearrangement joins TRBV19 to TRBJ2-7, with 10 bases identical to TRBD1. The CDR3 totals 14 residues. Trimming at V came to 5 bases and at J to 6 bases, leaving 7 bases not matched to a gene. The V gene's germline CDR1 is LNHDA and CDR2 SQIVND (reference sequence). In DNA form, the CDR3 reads TGTGCCAGTAGTCCCGGGACAGGGGCCGCCGAGCAGTACTTC. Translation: CASSPGTGAAEQYF.

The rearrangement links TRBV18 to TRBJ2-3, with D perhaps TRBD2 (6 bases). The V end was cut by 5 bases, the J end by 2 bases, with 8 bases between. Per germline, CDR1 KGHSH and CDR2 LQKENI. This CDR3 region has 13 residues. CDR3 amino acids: CASSGGSTDTQYF. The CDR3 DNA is TGTGCCAGCTCAGGGGGGTCCACAGATACGCAGTATTTT.

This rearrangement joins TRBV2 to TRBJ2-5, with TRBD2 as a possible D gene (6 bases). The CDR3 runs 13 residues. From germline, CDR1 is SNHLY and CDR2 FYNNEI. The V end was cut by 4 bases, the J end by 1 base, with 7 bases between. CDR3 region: CASSGDSQETQYF. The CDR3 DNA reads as TGTGCCAGCAGTGGGGACTCCCAAGAGACCCAGTACTTC.

The chain's CDR3 is CATSRQGVNTGELFF. For the CDR3, the DNA is TGTGCCACCAGCCGACAGGGGGTGAACACCGGGGAGCTGTTTTTT. V gene TRBV24-1 combines with J gene TRBJ2-2; TRBD1 matches 9 bases. Trimming removed 7 bases from V and 1 base from J; junction bases left unmatched: 3. The CDR3 has 15 residues. From germline, CDR1 is KGHDR and CDR2 SFDVKD.

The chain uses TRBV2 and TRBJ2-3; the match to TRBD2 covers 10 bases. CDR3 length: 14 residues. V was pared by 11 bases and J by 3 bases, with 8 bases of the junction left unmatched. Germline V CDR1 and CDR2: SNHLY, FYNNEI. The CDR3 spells CAGKRGGTTDTQYF. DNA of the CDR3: TGTGCCGGGAAGCGGGGGGGAACGACAGATACGCAGTATTTT. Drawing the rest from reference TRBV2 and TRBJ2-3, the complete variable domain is EPEVTQTPSHQVTQMGQEVILRCVPISNHLYFYWYRQILGQKVEFLVSFYNNEISEKSEIFDDQFSVERPDGSNFTLKIRSTKLEDSAMYFCAGKRGGTTDTQYFGPGTRLTVL.

The DNA of the CDR3 is TGCGCCAGCAGAGAGGGACAAACTGGAAACACCATATATTTT. This gives the protein CASREGQTGNTIYF. This rearrangement joins TRBV5-1 to TRBJ1-3; D is possibly TRBD1 (6 bases). V gave up 5 bases and J gave up 2 bases, with 11 bases separating them. The CDR3 has 14 amino acids. In germline, CDR1 is SGHRS, CDR2 YFSETQ.